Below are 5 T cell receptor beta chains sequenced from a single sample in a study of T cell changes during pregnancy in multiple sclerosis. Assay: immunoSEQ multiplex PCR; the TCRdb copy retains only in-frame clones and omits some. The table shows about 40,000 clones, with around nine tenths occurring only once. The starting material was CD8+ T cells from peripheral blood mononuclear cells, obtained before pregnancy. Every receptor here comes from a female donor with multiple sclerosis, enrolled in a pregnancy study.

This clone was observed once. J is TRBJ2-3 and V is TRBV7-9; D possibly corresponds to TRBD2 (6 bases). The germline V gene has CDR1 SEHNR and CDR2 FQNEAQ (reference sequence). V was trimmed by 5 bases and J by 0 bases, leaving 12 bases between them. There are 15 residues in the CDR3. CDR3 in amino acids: CASSPLGGSTDTQYF. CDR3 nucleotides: TGTGCCAGCAGCCCCTTGGGGGGTAGCACAGATACGCAGTATTTT.

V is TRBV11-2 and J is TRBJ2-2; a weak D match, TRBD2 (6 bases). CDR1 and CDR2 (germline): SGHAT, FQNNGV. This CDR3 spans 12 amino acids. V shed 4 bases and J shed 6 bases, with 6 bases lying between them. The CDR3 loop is CASSWGAGELFF. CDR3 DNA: TGTGCCAGCAGCTGGGGGGCCGGGGAGCTGTTTTTT.

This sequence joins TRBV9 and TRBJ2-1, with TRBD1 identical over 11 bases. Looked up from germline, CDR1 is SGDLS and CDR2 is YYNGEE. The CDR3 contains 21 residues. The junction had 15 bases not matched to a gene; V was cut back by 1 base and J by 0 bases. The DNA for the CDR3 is TGTGCCAGCAGCGTAAATCCCGTCGGACAGGGGGCGCCAAGCTCCTACAATGAGCAGTTCTTC. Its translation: CASSVNPVGQGAPSSYNEQFF.

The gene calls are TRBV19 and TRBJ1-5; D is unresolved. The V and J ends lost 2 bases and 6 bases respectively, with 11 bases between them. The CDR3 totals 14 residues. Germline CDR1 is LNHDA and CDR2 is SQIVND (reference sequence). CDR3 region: CASSITVIGQPQHF. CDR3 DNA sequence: TGTGCCAGTAGTATAACGGTAATCGGTCAGCCCCAGCATTTT.

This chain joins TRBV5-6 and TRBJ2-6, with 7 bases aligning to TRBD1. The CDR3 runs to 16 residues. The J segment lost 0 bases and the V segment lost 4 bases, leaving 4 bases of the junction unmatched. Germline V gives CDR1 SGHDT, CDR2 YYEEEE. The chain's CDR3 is CASSPDRNSGANVLTF. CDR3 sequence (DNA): TGTGCCAGCAGCCCGGACAGGAACTCTGGGGCCAACGTCCTGACTTTC.